This T cell receptor beta chain was identified during a study of shared clonotypes between healthy human individuals. The study, taken as a whole, reports: Clonotypes which were not shared had lower generation probabilities than clonotypes that all four donors shared. Compared with memory subsets, naive subsets generally had larger estimated richness. The rarefaction results pointed to incomplete sorted-subset sequencing despite large depth. Between a handful of donors, naive CD4 clonotypes were shared at a level of about 5%.

For this clone: The antigen is not known. Other DNA sequences in the same sample also yield this CDR3.

CDR3 length equals 13 residues. V lost 2 bases and J 3 bases, leaving 6 bases between the germline ends. CDR1 and CDR2 from the germline V gene are MNHEY and SVGAGI. Clones were sequenced by immunoSEQ multiplex PCR, and TCRdb holds only the in-frame ones, with some missing. There are roughly 2,500,000 clones in the sample; roughly 93% occur only once, and 0.36% lies in the top ten. The sequence derives from a man between 18 and 35 years old in good health. Some clones in this sample may be carry-over from other donors' samples. The sequenced sample was naive CD4+ T cells from PBMCs. This sample's subset: CD45RA+ positively selected. The chain carries TRBV6-5 and TRBJ2-3, with D unclear. The CDR3 DNA reads as TGTGCCAGCAGTTACGCTCATACAGATACGCAGTATTTT. This sequence encodes CASSYAHTDTQYF.